This entry lists 26 T cell receptor beta chains sequenced from one sample in a study of radiotherapy plus CTLA-4 blockade in lung cancer. The data were produced by immunoSEQ multiplex PCR, yet TCRdb's version contains in-frame clones alone and is incomplete. The table includes some 120,000 clones, about 80% detected once. The source was peripheral blood, collected from a patient treated with radiotherapy plus ipilimumab. Receptor source: a human donor with non-small cell lung cancer that progressed on radiotherapy plus ipilimumab. Some clones in this sample may be carry-over from other donors' samples.

The rearrangement links TRBV30 to TRBJ1-5; no definite D call. This CDR3 contains 15 residues. The V and J ends lost 2 bases and 3 bases respectively, with 14 bases between them. Germline lookup yields CDR1 GTSNPN and CDR2 SVGIG (reference sequence). The CDR3 reads CAWSTPSGHNQPQHF. Written as DNA, the CDR3 is TGTGCCTGGAGTACTCCCTCCGGGCACAATCAGCCCCAGCATTTT.

The chain carries TRBV4-2 and TRBJ1-2; D may be TRBD1 (5 bases). V lost 8 bases to trimming and J lost 4 bases, with 14 bases between them. The V gene's germline CDR1 is LGHNA and CDR2 YNFKEQ. This CDR3 spans 13 amino acids. The CDR3 region has the DNA TGTGCCAGCGGGATCGGGGGGGGCTATGGCTACACCTTC. Its protein is CASGIGGGYGYTF.

The V and J genes are TRBV5-1 and TRBJ2-5; 14 bases align to TRBD2. The CDR3 spans 17 residues. Trimming cost V 6 bases and J 2 bases; bases outside gene matches: 9. Germline V gene sequence: CDR1 SGHRS, CDR2 YFSETQ. The CDR3 is CASTPYGLAGGQETQYF. The DNA of the CDR3 is TGCGCCAGCACCCCTTACGGACTAGCGGGGGGTCAAGAGACCCAGTACTTC.

The chain combines TRBV27 with TRBJ2-3; 9 bases align to TRBD2. V trimming: 6 bases; J trimming: 6 bases; junction bases outside the gene matches: 16. Germline CDR1 and CDR2: MNHEY and SMNVEV (reference sequence). The CDR3 spans 17 residues. The DNA for the CDR3 is TGTGCCAGCAGCCCTCGTCTTGCGGGGGGGCATGCGGATACGCAGTATTTT. Translation gives CASSPRLAGGHADTQYF.

The chain couples TRBV18 to TRBJ1-2; TRBD1 is a possible D gene (5 bases). Germline V gene data show CDR1 as KGHSH and CDR2 as LQKENI. The CDR3 extends over 14 amino acids. Trimming stripped 6 bases from V and 5 bases from J, with 16 bases between. CDR3 sequence (DNA): TGTGCCAGCTCGCTCCCGGGACGGCCATATGGCTACACCTTC. As protein: CASSLPGRPYGYTF.

The V gene is TRBV5-8, the J gene TRBJ2-2; D is unresolved. The CDR3 is 15 residues long. Germline lookup yields CDR1 SGHTS and CDR2 YDEGEE. V dropped 3 bases and J dropped 5 bases, with 14 bases sitting between them. The chain's CDR3 is CASSSRVLSTGELFF. In DNA, the CDR3 is TGTGCCAGCAGCTCCCGGGTCCTATCGACCGGGGAGCTGTTTTTT.

The chain carries TRBV5-4 and TRBJ2-3, with D maybe TRBD1 (5 bases). V was shortened by 4 bases and J by 0 bases, with 15 bases between the two germline ends. Per germline, CDR1 SGHNT and CDR2 YYREEE (reference sequence). CDR3 length: 16 residues. The CDR3 is CASSTSLRGSTDTQYF. The CDR3 nucleotides read TGTGCCAGCAGCACGTCCCTAAGGGGAAGCACAGATACGCAGTATTTT.

This rearrangement joins TRBV5-1 to TRBJ1-1; TRBD1 aligns across 8 bases. CDR1 and CDR2 from the germline V gene are SGHRS and YFSETQ. J lost 1 base, V lost 4 bases, and 3 bases had no gene match. The CDR3 length is 14 residues. The CDR3 DNA is TGCGCCAGCAGCGACGGACAGGGGAACACTGAAGCTTTCTTT. This codes for CASSDGQGNTEAFF. The complete variable domain, with remaining parts taken from reference TRBV5-1 and TRBJ1-1, reads KAGVTQTPRYLIKTRGQQVTLSCSPISGHRSVSWYQQTPGQGLQFLFEYFSETQRNKGNFPGRFSGRQFSNSRSEMNVSTLELGDSALYLCASSDGQGNTEAFFGQGTRLTVV.

The CDR3 region is CSVETGRRTTGELFF. As DNA, the CDR3 is TGCAGCGTGGAGACAGGAAGAAGGACAACCGGGGAGCTGTTTTTT. This sequence joins TRBV29-1 and TRBJ2-2, with D possibly matching TRBD1 (6 bases). V gave up 6 bases and J gave up 5 bases, with 19 bases separating them. The CDR3 covers 15 residues. Germline CDR1 SQVTM, CDR2 ANQGSEA.

V gene TRBV2 combines with J gene TRBJ1-6; tentative D call: TRBD1 (6 bases). The CDR3 sequence is 15 residues long. Per the germline V gene, CDR1 is SNHLY and CDR2 is FYNNEI. Trimming pared 3 bases from V and 4 bases from J, leaving 10 bases between. CDR3 nucleotide sequence: TGTGCCAGCAGTGATCCCGACAGGTATAATTCACCCCTCCACTTT. It is translated as CASSDPDRYNSPLHF.

This chain joins TRBV6-6 and TRBJ2-2; 12 bases are a match to TRBD2. Losses at the gene ends were 6 bases for V and 5 bases for J; bases not matched to a gene: 4. Germline assignment: CDR1 MNHNY and CDR2 SVGAGI (reference sequence). This CDR3 region has 15 residues. CDR3 sequence: CASRGLAGGTGELFF. CDR3 in DNA: TGTGCCAGCAGGGGACTAGCGGGTGGTACCGGGGAGCTGTTTTTT.

The V and J genes are TRBV10-1 and TRBJ1-6; D possibly corresponds to TRBD1 (6 bases). CDR1 is WNHNN, CDR2 SYGVQD, per germline (reference sequence). This CDR3 has 16 amino acids. V was shortened by 3 bases and J by 5 bases, with 14 bases between the two germline ends. In DNA, the CDR3 is TGCGCCAGCAGTGAAGATGGGGGACACAATAATTCACCCCTCCACTTT. Its translation is CASSEDGGHNNSPLHF.

This chain links TRBV6-1 with TRBJ2-1; either TRBD1 or TRBD2 may fit D (6 bases each). Germline V gene sequence: CDR1 MNHNS, CDR2 SASEGT. Between the trimmed V and J ends, which lost 7 bases and 8 bases, there was a span of 15 bases. The CDR3 is 13 amino acids. The CDR3 protein is CASTRGGFYEQFF. DNA for the CDR3: TGTGCCAGCACTCGAGGGGGGTTCTATGAGCAGTTCTTC.

This clone was seen more than once but under ten times. The CDR3 loop reads CASSLVGIGFNEQFF. CDR3 bases: TGTGCCAGCAGCTTAGTAGGGATAGGATTCAATGAGCAGTTCTTC. The chain joins TRBV7-8 to TRBJ2-1; D unresolved. Trimming pared 1 base from V and 6 bases from J, leaving 13 bases between. Germline values: CDR1 SGHVS, CDR2 FQNEAQ. This CDR3 has 15 amino acids.

The CDR3 spells CASGLEPGSPLHF. The CDR3 DNA reads TGTGCTAGTGGTTTGGAACCGGGGTCACCCCTCCACTTT. V gene TRBV12-5 combines with J gene TRBJ1-6; D remains unclear. The CDR3 covers 13 residues. CDR1 and CDR2 (germline): LGHNT, FRNRAP. Trimming stripped 1 base from V and 10 bases from J, with 8 bases between.

The chain joins TRBV2 to TRBJ2-6; a possible D gene is TRBD1 (6 bases). This CDR3 has 15 residues. Germline values: CDR1 SNHLY, CDR2 FYNNEI. Trimming pared 5 bases from V and 4 bases from J, leaving 12 bases between. CDR3 sequence: CASSKRGTGANVLTF. CDR3 coding DNA: TGTGCCAGCAGTAAAAGGGGGACCGGGGCCAACGTCCTGACTTTC.

As DNA, the CDR3 is TGTGCCAGCAGCTTCAGGGGGGCAGGGTTTGGTTCATCTGAAGCTTTCTTT. As protein: CASSFRGAGFGSSEAFF. This chain connects TRBV7-8 to TRBJ1-1; TRBD1 aligns across 7 bases. The CDR3 consists of 17 residues. V dropped 3 bases and J dropped 6; count of bases not matched to a gene: 16. Germline V lookup: CDR1 SGHVS, CDR2 FQNEAQ.

This clone has just one count. The rearrangement joins TRBV5-4 to TRBJ2-7, with TRBD2 identical over 10 bases. The CDR3 runs 17 residues. The V gene's germline CDR1 is SGHNT and CDR2 YYREEE (reference sequence). V was pared by 3 bases and J by 6 bases, with 15 bases of the junction left unmatched. CDR3 in amino acids: CASSSPLAGGPPGEQYF. DNA for the CDR3: TGTGCCAGCAGCTCACCCTTAGCGGGGGGACCCCCTGGCGAGCAGTACTTC.

The V gene is TRBV10-3, the J gene TRBJ2-7, with D tentatively TRBD1 or TRBD2 (7 bases each). The V end was cut by 8 bases, the J end by 2 bases, with 13 bases between. This CDR3 contains 13 residues. Germline V CDR1 and CDR2: ENHRY, SYGVKD. The CDR3 protein is CAIGRDSPYEQYF. CDR3 in DNA: TGTGCCATCGGGAGGGACAGTCCCTACGAGCAGTACTTC.

This chain links TRBV2 with TRBJ1-1; D not certain. The CDR3 contains 13 residues. CDR1 is SNHLY and CDR2 is FYNNEI in the germline V gene. V lost 5 bases, J lost 0 bases, and 7 bases lay in between. For the CDR3, the DNA is TGTGCCAGCAGTAACAGCATGAACACTGAAGCTTTCTTT. As protein: CASSNSMNTEAFF.

The chain is built from TRBV7-6 and TRBJ2-1; 11 bases match TRBD2. The germline V gene encodes CDR1 SGHVS and CDR2 FNYEAQ. This CDR3 has 13 residues. V shed 2 bases and J 10 bases; nucleotides not matched to a gene: 1. The CDR3 bases are TGTGCCAGCAGCTTAACTAGCGGGGGCGAGCAGTTCTTC. This translates into CASSLTSGGEQFF.

The V gene is TRBV2, the J gene TRBJ1-4, with D possibly matching TRBD1 (6 bases). This CDR3 spans 17 amino acids. Germline CDR1 and CDR2: SNHLY and FYNNEI. With 6 bases removed from V and 1 base from J, the gap between germline ends came to 18 bases. The CDR3 here is CASRPRNKQGTNEKLFF. The DNA for the CDR3 is TGTGCCAGCAGACCCCGCAACAAACAGGGAACTAATGAAAAACTGTTTTTT.

The chain carries TRBV12-5 and TRBJ2-1, with unresolved D. Germline assignment: CDR1 LGHNT and CDR2 FRNRAP. There are 17 residues in the CDR3. V was pared by 1 base and J by 5 bases, with 18 bases between. DNA for the CDR3: TGTGCTAGTGGTTTGGCCCCGGAGCTACGCGGAGACAATGAGCAGTTCTTC. This translates into CASGLAPELRGDNEQFF.

The gene calls are TRBV7-9 and TRBJ2-1; 7 positions match TRBD2. The trim removed 5 bases at V and 9 bases at J, leaving 7 bases unmatched. From germline, CDR1 is SEHNR and CDR2 FQNEAQ (reference sequence). The CDR3 has 13 amino acids. The CDR3 region is CASSPVAGAEQFF. The CDR3 DNA is TGTGCCAGCAGCCCAGTCGCGGGAGCTGAGCAGTTCTTC.

V is TRBV7-9 and J is TRBJ2-6, with D hard to call. The CDR3 has 15 residues. V lost 3 bases to trimming and J lost 4 bases, with 10 bases between them. CDR1 and CDR2 from the germline V gene are SEHNR and FQNEAQ (reference sequence). The CDR3 loop is CASSFFRWGANVLTF. As DNA, the CDR3 is TGTGCCAGCAGCTTCTTTAGGTGGGGGGCCAACGTCCTGACTTTC.

This clone was detected once. The chain uses TRBV27 and TRBJ2-7; TRBD2 is a possible D gene (5 bases). CDR1 is MNHEY, CDR2 SMNVEV, per germline (reference sequence). V lost 4 bases and J 6 bases, leaving 13 bases between the germline ends. There are 13 residues in the CDR3. DNA for the CDR3: TGTGCCAGCAGTTCCAGGCAAGGAGGCGAGCAGTACTTC. This encodes CASSSRQGGEQYF.